Sequencing of this T cell receptor beta chain was carried out in a study of T cells in Graves' hyperthyroidism and ophthalmopathy. Each diagnosis drew on symptoms, thyroxine, TRAb, thyroid ultrasound and orbital computed tomography findings. Ten or more counts support this clonotype. Antigen specificity is unknown. Overall study findings and caveats: Most thyroid clonotypes with frequency above 0.001 were detected in blood. Classification by a 13 V-J model distinguished ophthalmopathy from stable hyperthyroidism.

Researchers amplified the TCR beta CDR3 regions from RNA transcripts. A set of HTBI primers served as the primers for a first-round RT-PCR of the TCR CDR3. MiXCR, run by TCRdb on the multiplex PCR reads, gives a single entry per CDR3 protein. The sample shows hundreds of thousands of distinct CDR3 sequences, 45% of them seen only once. Trimming removed 1 base from V and 2 bases from J, with 10 bases in between. The germline V gene encodes CDR1 SGHRS and CDR2 YFSETQ. The CDR3 loop spans 15 amino acids. This receptor was obtained from an adult man with Graves' disease, either hyperthyroidism or ophthalmopathy (not recorded which). The chain joins TRBV5-1 to TRBJ1-3, with D unclear. Material for sequencing was peripheral blood or thyroid tissue (not recorded which). The CDR3 bases are TGCGCCAGCAGCTTGAACAGCTACGCTGGAAACACCATATATTTT. Translated: CASSLNSYAGNTIYF.